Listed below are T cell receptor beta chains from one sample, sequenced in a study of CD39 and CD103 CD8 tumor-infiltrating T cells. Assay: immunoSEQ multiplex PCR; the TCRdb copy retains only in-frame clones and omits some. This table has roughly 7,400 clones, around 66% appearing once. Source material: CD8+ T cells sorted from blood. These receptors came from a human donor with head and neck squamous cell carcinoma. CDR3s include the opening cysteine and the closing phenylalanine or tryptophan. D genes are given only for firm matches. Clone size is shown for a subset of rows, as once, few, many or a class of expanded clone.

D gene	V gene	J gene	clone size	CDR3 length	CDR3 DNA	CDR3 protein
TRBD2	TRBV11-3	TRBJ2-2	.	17	TGTGCCAGCAGCTTAGATGAGACTAGCGGGAGGACCGGGGAGCTGTTTTTT	CASSLDETSGRTGELFF
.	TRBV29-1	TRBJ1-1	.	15	TGCAGCGTTGAAGATTGGTACAGCCCGAACACTGAAGCTTTCTTT	CSVEDWYSPNTEAFF
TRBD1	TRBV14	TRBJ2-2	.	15	TGTGCCAGCAGCGCTGGGACAGGGCAGACCGGGGAGCTGTTTTTT	CASSAGTGQTGELFF
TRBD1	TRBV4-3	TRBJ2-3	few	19	TGCGCCAGCAGCCAAGATGGGGTGCCACAGGGGGAGCACACAGATACGCAGTATTTT	CASSQDGVPQGEHTDTQYF
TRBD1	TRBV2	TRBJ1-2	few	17	TGTGCCAGCAGTGATGGGACAGGGGTAGTTTCCTTCTATGGCTACACCTTC	CASSDGTGVVSFYGYTF
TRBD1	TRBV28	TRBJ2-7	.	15	TGTGCCAGCAGTTCCAGGACAGGGGCGGGGTACGAGCAGTACTTC	CASSSRTGAGYEQYF
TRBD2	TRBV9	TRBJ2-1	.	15	TGTGCCAGCAGCTTGTCTAGCCTAGCGGGTAATGAGCAGTTCTTC	CASSLSSLAGNEQFF
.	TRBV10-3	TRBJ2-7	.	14	TGTGCCATCAGCGACAGTGCCTTCTCCTACGAGCAGTACTTC	CAISDSAFSYEQYF
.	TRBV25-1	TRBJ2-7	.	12	TGTGCCAGCAGTGAAGTAGGCTACGAGCAGTACTTC	CASSEVGYEQYF
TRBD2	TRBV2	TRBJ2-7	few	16	TGTGCCAGCAGTGAAGCGGGCGGGAGGAGCTCCTACGAGCAGTACTTC	CASSEAGGRSSYEQYF
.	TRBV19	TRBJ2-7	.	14	TGTGCCAGTAGTATCAATAGCGGTACCTACGAGCAGTACTTC	CASSINSGTYEQYF
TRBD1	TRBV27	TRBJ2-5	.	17	TGTGCCAGCAACAAATCTTACGGGGACAGGGGTTTAGAGACCCAGTACTTC	CASNKSYGDRGLETQYF
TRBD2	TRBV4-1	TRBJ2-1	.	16	TGCGCCAGCAGCCATAGCGGGGAAAGCTCCTACAATGAGCAGTTCTTC	CASSHSGESSYNEQFF
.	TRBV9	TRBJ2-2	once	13	TGTGCCAGCAGCTCTAGCCTCTCCGGGGAGCTGTTTTTT	CASSSSLSGELFF
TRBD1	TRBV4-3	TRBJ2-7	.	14	TGCGCCAGCAGTCCCGGGACAGGGGACTACGAGCAGTACTTC	CASSPGTGDYEQYF
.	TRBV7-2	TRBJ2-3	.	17	TGTGCCAGCAGCTTATTTGGTGTGCGGGTCAAGCCAGATACGCAGTATTTT	CASSLFGVRVKPDTQYF
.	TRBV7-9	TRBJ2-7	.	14	TGTGCCAGCAGCGCAATTCCCGGGACATGGGAGCAGTACTTC	CASSAIPGTWEQYF
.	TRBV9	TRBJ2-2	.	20	TGTGCCAGCAGCGCCGATAGTGTCAGGGGAAAACTCCAGAACACCGGGGAGCTGTTTTTT	CASSADSVRGKLQNTGELFF
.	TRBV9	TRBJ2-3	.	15	TGTGCCAGCAGCGTAGGGGGACTGCACACAGATACGCAGTATTTT	CASSVGGLHTDTQYF
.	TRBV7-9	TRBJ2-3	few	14	TGTGCCAGCAGCCCGTGGAGCCTCACAGATACGCAGTATTTT	CASSPWSLTDTQYF